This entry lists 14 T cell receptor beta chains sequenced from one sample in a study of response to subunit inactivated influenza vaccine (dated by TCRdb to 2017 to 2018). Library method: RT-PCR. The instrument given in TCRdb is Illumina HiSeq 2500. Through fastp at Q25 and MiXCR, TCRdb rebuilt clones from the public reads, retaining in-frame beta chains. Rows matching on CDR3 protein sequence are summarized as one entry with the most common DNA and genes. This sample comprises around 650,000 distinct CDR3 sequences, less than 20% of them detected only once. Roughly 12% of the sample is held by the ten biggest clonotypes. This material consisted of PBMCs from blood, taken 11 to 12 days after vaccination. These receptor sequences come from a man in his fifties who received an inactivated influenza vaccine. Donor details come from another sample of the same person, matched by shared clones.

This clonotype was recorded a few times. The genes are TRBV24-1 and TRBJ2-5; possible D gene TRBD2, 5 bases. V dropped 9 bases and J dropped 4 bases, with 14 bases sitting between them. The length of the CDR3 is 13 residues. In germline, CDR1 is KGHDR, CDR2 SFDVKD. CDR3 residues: CATFRPAGETQYF. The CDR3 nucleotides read TGTGCCACCTTCCGCCCGGCGGGAGAGACCCAGTACTTC.

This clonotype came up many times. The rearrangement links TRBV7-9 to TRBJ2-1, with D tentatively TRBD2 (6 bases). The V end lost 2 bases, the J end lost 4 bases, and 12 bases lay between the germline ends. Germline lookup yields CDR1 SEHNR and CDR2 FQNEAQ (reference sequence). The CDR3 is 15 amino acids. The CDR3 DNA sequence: TGTGCCAGCAGCTTATTGACTAGTTCTTACAATGAGCAGTTCTTC. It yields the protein CASSLLTSSYNEQFF.

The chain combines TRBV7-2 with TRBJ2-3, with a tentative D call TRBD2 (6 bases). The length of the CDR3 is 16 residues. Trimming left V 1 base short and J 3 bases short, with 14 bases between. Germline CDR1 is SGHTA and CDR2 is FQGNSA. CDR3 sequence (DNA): TGTGCCAGCAGCTTAGAAAGGCTAGCGAGAACAGATACGCAGTATTTT. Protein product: CASSLERLARTDTQYF.

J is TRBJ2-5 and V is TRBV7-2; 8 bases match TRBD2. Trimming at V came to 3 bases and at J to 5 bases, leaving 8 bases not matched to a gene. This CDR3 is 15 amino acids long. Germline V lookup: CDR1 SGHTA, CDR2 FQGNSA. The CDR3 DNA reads TGTGCCAGCAGCTTCCCGCTTAGCGGGACTGAGACCCAGTACTTC. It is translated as CASSFPLSGTETQYF.

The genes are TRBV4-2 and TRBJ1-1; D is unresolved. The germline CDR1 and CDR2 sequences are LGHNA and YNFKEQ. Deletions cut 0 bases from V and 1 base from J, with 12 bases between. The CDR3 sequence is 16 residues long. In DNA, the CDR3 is TGTGCCAGCAGCCAAGATCAAGCCGGAGGGAACACTGAAGCTTTCTTT. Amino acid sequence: CASSQDQAGGNTEAFF.

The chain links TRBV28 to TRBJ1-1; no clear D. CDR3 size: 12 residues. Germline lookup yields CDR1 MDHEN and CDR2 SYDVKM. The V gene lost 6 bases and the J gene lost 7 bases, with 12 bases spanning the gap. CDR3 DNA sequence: TGTGCCAGCAGCCCTGCACACGGTGAAGCTTTCTTT. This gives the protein CASSPAHGEAFF.

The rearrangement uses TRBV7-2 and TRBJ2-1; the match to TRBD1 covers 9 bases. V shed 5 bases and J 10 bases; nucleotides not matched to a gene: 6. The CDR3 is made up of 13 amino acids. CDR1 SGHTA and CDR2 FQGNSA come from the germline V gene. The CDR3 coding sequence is TGTGCCAGCAGCCTAAACAGGGGGCAAGAGCAGTTCTTC. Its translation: CASSLNRGQEQFF.

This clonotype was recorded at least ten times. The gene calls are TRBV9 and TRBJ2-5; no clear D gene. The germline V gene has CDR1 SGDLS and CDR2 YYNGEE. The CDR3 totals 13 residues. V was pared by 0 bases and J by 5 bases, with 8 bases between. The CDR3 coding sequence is TGTGCCAGCAGCGTAGACGCGCCTGAGACCCAGTACTTC. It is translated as CASSVDAPETQYF.

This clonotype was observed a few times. The CDR3 sequence is CATSDLLAGSTDTQYF. CDR3 nucleotide sequence: TGTGCCACCAGTGATTTACTAGCGGGAAGCACAGATACGCAGTATTTT. The chain combines TRBV24-1 with TRBJ2-3; TRBD2 agrees at 10 bases. The germline CDR1 and CDR2 sequences are KGHDR and SFDVKD. Trimming cost V 1 base and J 0 bases; bases outside gene matches: 0. This CDR3 is 16 amino acids long.

DNA for the CDR3: TGTGCCAGCAGCTTAGCAAGCACAGGGCAGCAGTACTTC. This codes for CASSLASTGQQYF. The V gene is TRBV7-9, the J gene TRBJ2-7, with a weak D call TRBD1 (6 bases). The CDR3 length is 13 residues. The V end lost 0 bases, the J end lost 8 bases, and 11 bases lay between the germline ends. Per germline, CDR1 SEHNR and CDR2 FQNEAQ (reference sequence).

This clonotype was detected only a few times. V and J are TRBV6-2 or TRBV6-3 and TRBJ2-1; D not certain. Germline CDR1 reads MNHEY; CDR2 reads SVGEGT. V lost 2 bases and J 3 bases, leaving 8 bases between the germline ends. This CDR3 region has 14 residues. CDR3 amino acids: CASSYVLYYNEQFF. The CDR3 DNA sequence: TGTGCCAGCAGTTACGTGCTATACTACAATGAGCAGTTCTTC.

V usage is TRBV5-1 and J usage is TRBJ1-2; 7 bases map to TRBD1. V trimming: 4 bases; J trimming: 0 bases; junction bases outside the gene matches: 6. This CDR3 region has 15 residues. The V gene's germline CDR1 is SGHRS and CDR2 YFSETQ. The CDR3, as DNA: TGCGCCAGCAGCCTGGGACAGCTCCCTAACTATGGCTACACCTTC. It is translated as CASSLGQLPNYGYTF.

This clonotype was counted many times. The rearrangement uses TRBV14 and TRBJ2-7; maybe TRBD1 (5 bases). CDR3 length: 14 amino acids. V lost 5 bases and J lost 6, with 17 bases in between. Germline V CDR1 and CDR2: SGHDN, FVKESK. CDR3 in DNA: TGTGCCAGCAGCAAAAAGGGGATGGTGGGCGAGCAGTACTTC. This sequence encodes CASSKKGMVGEQYF.

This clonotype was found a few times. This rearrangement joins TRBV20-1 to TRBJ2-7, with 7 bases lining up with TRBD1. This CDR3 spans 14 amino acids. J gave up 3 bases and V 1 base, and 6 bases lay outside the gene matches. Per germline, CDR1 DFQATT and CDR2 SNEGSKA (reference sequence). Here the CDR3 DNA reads TGCAGTGCTAGAGCCGGGACAGCTCACTACGAGCAGTACTTC. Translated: CSARAGTAHYEQYF.